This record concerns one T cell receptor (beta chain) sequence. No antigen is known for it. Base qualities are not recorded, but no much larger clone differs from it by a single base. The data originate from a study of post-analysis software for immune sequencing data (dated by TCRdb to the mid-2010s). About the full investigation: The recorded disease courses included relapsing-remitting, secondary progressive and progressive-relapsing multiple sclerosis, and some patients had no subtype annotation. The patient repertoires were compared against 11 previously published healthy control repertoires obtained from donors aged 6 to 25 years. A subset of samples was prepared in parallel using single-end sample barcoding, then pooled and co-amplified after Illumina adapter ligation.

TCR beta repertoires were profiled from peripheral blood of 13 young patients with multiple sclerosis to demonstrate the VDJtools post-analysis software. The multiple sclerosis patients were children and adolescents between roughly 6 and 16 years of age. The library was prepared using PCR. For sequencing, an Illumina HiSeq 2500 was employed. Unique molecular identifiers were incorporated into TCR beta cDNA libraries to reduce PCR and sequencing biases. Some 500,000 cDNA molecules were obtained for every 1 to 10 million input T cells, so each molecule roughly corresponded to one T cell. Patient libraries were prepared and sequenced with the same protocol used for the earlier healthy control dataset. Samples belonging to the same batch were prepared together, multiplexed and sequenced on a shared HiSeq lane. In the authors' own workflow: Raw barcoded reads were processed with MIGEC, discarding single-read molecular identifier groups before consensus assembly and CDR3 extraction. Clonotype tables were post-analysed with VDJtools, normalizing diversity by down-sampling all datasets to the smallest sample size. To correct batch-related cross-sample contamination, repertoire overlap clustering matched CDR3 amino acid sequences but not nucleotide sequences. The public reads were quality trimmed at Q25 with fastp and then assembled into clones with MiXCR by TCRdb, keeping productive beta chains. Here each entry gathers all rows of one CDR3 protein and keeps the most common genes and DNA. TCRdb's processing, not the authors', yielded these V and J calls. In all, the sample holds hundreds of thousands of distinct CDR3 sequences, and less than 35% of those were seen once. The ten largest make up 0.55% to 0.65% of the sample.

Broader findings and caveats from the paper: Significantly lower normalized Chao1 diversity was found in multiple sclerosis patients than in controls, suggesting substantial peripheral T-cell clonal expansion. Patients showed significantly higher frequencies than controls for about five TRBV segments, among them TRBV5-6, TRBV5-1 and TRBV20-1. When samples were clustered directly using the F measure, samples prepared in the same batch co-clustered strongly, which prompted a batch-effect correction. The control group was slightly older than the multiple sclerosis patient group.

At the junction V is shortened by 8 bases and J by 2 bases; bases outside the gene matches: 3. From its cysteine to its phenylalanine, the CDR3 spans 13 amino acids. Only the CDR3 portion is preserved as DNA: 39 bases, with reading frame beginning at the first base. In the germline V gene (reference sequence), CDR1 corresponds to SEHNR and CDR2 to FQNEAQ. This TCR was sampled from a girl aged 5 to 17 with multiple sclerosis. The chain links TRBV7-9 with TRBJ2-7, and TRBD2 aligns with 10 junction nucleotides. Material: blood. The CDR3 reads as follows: CASRGTSAYEQYF. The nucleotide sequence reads TGTGCCAGCCGCGGGACTAGCGCCTACGAGCAGTACTTC.